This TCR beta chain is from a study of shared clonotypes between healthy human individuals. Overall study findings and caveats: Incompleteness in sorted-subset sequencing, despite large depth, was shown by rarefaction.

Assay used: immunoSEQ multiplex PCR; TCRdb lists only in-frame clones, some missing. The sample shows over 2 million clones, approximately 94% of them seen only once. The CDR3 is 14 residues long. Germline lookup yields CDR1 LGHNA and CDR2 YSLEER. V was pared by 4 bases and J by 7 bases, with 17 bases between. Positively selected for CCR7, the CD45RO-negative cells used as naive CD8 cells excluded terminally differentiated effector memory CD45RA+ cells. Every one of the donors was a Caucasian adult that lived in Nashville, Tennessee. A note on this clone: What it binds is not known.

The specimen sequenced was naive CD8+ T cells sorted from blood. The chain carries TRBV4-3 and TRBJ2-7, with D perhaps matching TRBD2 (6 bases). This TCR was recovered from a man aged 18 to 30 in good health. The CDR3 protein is CASSPKGETREQYF. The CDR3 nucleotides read TGCGCCAGCAGCCCAAAGGGCGAGACTAGGGAGCAGTACTTC.